A selection of T cell receptor beta chains follows, all from one sample in a study of blood T cell repertoires in COVID-19. Here immunoSEQ multiplex PCR was the method, and the copy in TCRdb shows in-frame clones only, minus some. The sample includes approximately 90,000 clones, around four fifths of them seen just once. Input material: peripheral blood. The receptors derive from a man aged 65 to 79 with acute or convalescent COVID-19. Both conserved end residues are part of each CDR3. The order of the fields is D gene, V gene, J gene, CDR3 protein. D genes are given only for firm matches.

D gene: -; V gene: TRBV5-1; J gene: TRBJ1-2; CDR3 protein: CASKDSSSGYTF
D gene: -; V gene: TRBV7-6; J gene: TRBJ1-1; CDR3 protein: CASSLAEGPHEAFF
D gene: -; V gene: TRBV6-1; J gene: TRBJ1-6; CDR3 protein: CASSESRGAPLHF
D gene: -; V gene: TRBV2; J gene: TRBJ1-6; CDR3 protein: CASRAGEKSPLHF
D gene: -; V gene: TRBV6-5; J gene: TRBJ2-7; CDR3 protein: CASIRGNTYEQYF
D gene: TRBD1; V gene: TRBV29-1; J gene: TRBJ1-1; CDR3 protein: CSTGQLNTEAFF
D gene: -; V gene: TRBV5-1; J gene: TRBJ2-3; CDR3 protein: CASSLEGSDTQYF
D gene: TRBD1; V gene: TRBV5-4; J gene: TRBJ2-2; CDR3 protein: CASRLTGDTGELFF
D gene: -; V gene: TRBV24-1; J gene: TRBJ2-1; CDR3 protein: CATSGRTYNEQFF
D gene: TRBD1; V gene: TRBV12-3/TRBV12-4; J gene: TRBJ1-1; CDR3 protein: CASQGGWGTEAFF
D gene: -; V gene: TRBV28; J gene: TRBJ1-3; CDR3 protein: CASSLIGGKGNTIYF
D gene: -; V gene: TRBV2; J gene: TRBJ1-5; CDR3 protein: CASSLGAQPQHF
D gene: TRBD2; V gene: TRBV28; J gene: TRBJ2-5; CDR3 protein: CASSRTSGETQYF
D gene: -; V gene: TRBV7-9; J gene: TRBJ1-3; CDR3 protein: CASSLGSGNGNTIYF
D gene: -; V gene: TRBV7-9; J gene: TRBJ2-1; CDR3 protein: CASSLGHPGNEQFF
D gene: TRBD2; V gene: TRBV5-1; J gene: TRBJ2-1; CDR3 protein: CASSSYFSGVMTYNEQFF
D gene: TRBD2; V gene: TRBV24-1; J gene: TRBJ2-1; CDR3 protein: CATGLAGATSPNEQFF
D gene: TRBD1; V gene: TRBV18; J gene: TRBJ2-7; CDR3 protein: CASSPGGQGAPEQYF
D gene: TRBD1; V gene: TRBV28; J gene: TRBJ2-1; CDR3 protein: CASRSRDREIDEQFF
D gene: -; V gene: TRBV10-1; J gene: TRBJ2-3; CDR3 protein: CASSELVGGPRDTQYF
D gene: -; V gene: TRBV5-1; J gene: TRBJ2-5; CDR3 protein: CASSLDTAQETQYF
D gene: TRBD2; V gene: TRBV2; J gene: TRBJ2-3; CDR3 protein: CASRTLAGGTNLYFTDTQYF